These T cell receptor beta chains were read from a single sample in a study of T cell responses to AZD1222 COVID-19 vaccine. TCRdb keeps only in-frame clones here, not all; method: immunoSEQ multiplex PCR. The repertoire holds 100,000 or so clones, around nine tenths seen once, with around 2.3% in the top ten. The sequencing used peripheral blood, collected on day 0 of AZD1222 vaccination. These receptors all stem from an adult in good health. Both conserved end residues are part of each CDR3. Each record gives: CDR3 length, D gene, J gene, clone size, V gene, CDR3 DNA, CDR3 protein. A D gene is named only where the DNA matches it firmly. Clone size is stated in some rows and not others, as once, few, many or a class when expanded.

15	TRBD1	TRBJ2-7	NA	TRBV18	TGTGCCAGCTCACCTCGGGGACAGGGGTCCTACGAGCAGTACTTC	CASSPRGQGSYEQYF
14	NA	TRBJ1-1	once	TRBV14	TGTGCCAGCAGCCTCACACCCGGGTACACTGAAGCTTTCTTT	CASSLTPGYTEAFF
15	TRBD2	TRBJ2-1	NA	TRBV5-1	TGCGCCAGCAGCCCGGGACTAGCGGGGAGCAATGAGCAGTTCTTC	CASSPGLAGSNEQFF
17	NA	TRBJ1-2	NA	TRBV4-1	TGCGCCAGCAGCCAAGAGGGGGCCAGGGAAAGGAACTATGGCTACACCTTC	CASSQEGARERNYGYTF
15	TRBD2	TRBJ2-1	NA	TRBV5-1	TGCGCCAGCAGCTTGCTAGCGGGAGGGGGAAATGAGCAGTTCTTC	CASSLLAGGGNEQFF
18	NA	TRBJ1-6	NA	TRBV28	TGTGCCAGCAGTTTGTTCATGATAGGGAGCTCCTATAATTCACCCCTCCACTTT	CASSLFMIGSSYNSPLHF
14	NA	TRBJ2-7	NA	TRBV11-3	TGTGCCAGCAGCTTAGATAGTGGATATTACGAGCAGTACTTC	CASSLDSGYYEQYF
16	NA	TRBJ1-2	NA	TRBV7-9	TGTGCCAGCAGCTTAGACCTTGGAGGAGCTAACTATGGCTACACCTTC	CASSLDLGGANYGYTF
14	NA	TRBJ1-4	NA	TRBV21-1	TGTGCCAGCAGAGTGGGACAGGGCGATGAAAAACTGTTTTTT	CASRVGQGDEKLFF
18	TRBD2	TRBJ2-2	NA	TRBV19	TGTGCCAGTAGTATGCCTAAGACTAGCGCCAAGAACACCGGGGAGCTGTTTTTT	CASSMPKTSAKNTGELFF
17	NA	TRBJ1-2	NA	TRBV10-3	TGTGCCATCAGTGAGTCGATTCCAGGACCCTTTAACTATGGCTACACCTTC	CAISESIPGPFNYGYTF
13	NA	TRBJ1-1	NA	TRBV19	TGTGCCAGTAGTCCACGGGGGGGGACTGAAGCTTTCTTT	CASSPRGGTEAFF
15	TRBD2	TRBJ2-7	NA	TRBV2	TGTGCCAGCAGTGTACGGACTAGCGGGAGTTACGAGCAGTACTTC	CASSVRTSGSYEQYF
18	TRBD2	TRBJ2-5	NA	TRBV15	TGTGCCACCAGGATACCGAGCGGGGGCGGCCCGAACCAAGAGACCCAGTACTTC	CATRIPSGGGPNQETQYF
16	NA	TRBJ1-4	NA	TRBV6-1	TGTGCCAGCAGTGCCGGGGCCGATGCAACTAATGAAAAACTGTTTTTT	CASSAGADATNEKLFF
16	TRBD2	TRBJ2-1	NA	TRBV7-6	TGTGCCAGCAGCCCGACTAGCGGGACAAATTACAATGAGCAGTTCTTC	CASSPTSGTNYNEQFF
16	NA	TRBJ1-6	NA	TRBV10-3	TGTGCCATCAGTGAGTCTAACAGGCCCGGTACATCACCCCTCCACTTT	CAISESNRPGTSPLHF
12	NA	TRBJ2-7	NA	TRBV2	TGTGCCAGCATCGGGGGTTCCTACGAGCAGTACTTC	CASIGGSYEQYF
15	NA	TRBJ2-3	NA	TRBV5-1	TGCGCCAGCAGCTTGGGGACACATAGCACAGATACGCAGTATTTT	CASSLGTHSTDTQYF
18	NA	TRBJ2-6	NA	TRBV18	TGTGCCAGCTCACCTGTAATCACGACTCTCTCTGGGGCCAACGTCCTGACTTTC	CASSPVITTLSGANVLTF
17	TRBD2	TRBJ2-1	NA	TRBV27	TGTGCCAGCAGAGTCTTTGGACTAGCGGGGGGGGCTAATGAGCAGTTCTTC	CASRVFGLAGGANEQFF
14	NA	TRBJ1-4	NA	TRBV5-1	TGCGCCAGCGGATGGGGGGAGTCGGAAGGAAAACTGTTTTTT	CASGWGESEGKLFF
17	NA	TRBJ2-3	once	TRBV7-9	TGTGCCAGCAGCTTGATGCGGGACAAACAGGCGTCAGATACGCAGTATTTT	CASSLMRDKQASDTQYF
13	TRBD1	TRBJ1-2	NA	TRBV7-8	TGTGCCAGCAGCCCCAGGGGGGCCTATGGCTACACCTTC	CASSPRGAYGYTF
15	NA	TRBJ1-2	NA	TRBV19	TGTGCCAGTAATTGGCGGACAGATCAAAACTATGGCTACACCTTC	CASNWRTDQNYGYTF
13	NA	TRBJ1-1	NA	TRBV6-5	TGTGCCAGCGCCCAGAGGTCAGGAGTGGCAGCTTTCTTT	CASAQRSGVAAFF
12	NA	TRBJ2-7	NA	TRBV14	TGTGCCAGCAGCCAAGAGGGTAGCGAGCAGTACTTC	CASSQEGSEQYF
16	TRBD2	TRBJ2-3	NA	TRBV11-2	TGTGCCAGCAGGATACTAGCGGGAGGGCCCACAGATACGCAGTATTTT	CASRILAGGPTDTQYF
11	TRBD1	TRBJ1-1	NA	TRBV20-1	TGCAGTGCACCTGGGACAGTTAAAGCTTTCTTT	CSAPGTVKAFF
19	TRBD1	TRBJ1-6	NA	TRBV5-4	TGTGCCAGCAGCCCCCGGGACAGGGCTATCGGCTCCTATAATTCACCCCTCCACTTT	CASSPRDRAIGSYNSPLHF
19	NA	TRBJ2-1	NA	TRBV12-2	TGTGCAAGTCGCCCCCCCCGTTGGGCGGGGGGGGAGTCCTACAATGAGCAGTTCTTC	CASRPPRWAGGESYNEQFF
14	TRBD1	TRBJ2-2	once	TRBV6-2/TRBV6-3	TGTGCCAGCAGTCGGACAGGGCGGCCCGGGGAGCTGTTTTTT	CASSRTGRPGELFF
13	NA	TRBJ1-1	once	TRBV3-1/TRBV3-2	TGTGCCAGCAGCCAAGATCTAAAATCTGAAGCTTTCTTT	CASSQDLKSEAFF
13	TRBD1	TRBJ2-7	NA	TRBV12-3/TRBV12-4	TGTGCCAGCGCCCGGGACAGCTCCTACGAGCAGTACTTC	CASARDSSYEQYF
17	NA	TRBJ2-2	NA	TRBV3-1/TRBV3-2	TGTGCCAGCAGCCAAGGAGGGAGGGGGCGCCTTAGCGGGGAGCTGTTTTTT	CASSQGGRGRLSGELFF
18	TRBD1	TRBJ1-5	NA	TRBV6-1	TGTGCCAGCAGTGGGGGGTGGAACAGGGGGCCGAGCAATCAGCCCCAGCATTTT	CASSGGWNRGPSNQPQHF
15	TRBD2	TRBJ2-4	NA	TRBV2	TGTGCCAGCAGTCCCCTAGCGGGAGAGTTGTTAGCCTCGGACTTC	CASSPLAGELLASDF
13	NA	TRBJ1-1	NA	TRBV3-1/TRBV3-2	TGTGCCAGCAGCCAAGATGCGGCCAGTTTAACTTTCTTT	CASSQDAASLTFF
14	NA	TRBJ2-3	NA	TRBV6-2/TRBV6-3	TGTGCCAGCAGTTACGCGGTGGGAGCAGATACGCAGTATTTT	CASSYAVGADTQYF
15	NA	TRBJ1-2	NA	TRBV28	TGTGCCAGCAGTTCCCCTCCCGTCTCGCCCAGTGGCTACACCTTC	CASSSPPVSPSGYTF
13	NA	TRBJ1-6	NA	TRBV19	TGTGCCAGTCACGACAGGCTCCACTTCACCCTCCACTTT	CASHDRLHFTLHF
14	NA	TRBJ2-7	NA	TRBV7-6	TGTGCCAGCAGCTTATTGTTCAACTCCTACGAGCAGTACTTC	CASSLLFNSYEQYF
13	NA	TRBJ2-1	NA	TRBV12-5	TGTGCTAGTGGTTTGACTAGCAGCAATGAGCAGTTCTTC	CASGLTSSNEQFF
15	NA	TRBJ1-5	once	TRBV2	TGTGCCAGCAGCGCAACAGGGACGGGCAATCAGCCCCAGCATTTT	CASSATGTGNQPQHF
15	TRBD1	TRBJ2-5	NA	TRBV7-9	TGTGCCAGCAGCCGGAAGGGACAGGGACAAGAGACCCAGTACTTC	CASSRKGQGQETQYF